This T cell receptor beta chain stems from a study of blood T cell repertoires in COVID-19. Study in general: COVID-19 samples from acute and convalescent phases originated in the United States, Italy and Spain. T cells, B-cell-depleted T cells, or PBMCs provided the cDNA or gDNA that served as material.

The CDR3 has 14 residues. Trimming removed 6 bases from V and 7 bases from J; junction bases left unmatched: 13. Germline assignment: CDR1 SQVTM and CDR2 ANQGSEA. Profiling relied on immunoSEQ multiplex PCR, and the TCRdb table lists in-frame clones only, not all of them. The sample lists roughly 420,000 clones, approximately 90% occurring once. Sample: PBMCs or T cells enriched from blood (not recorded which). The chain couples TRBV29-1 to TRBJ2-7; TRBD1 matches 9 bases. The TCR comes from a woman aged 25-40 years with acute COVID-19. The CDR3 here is CSVQKAGQGWEQYF. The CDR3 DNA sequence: TGCAGCGTCCAGAAGGCGGGACAGGGTTGGGAGCAGTACTTC.